Below, 24 T cell receptor beta chains from the same sample are listed, as sequenced in a study of blood T cell repertoires in COVID-19. TCRdb's copy holds only in-frame clones and misses some; the assay was immunoSEQ multiplex PCR. The sample yields under 500,000 clones, roughly 89% seen once. Sequenced input: peripheral blood. The receptors originated from a woman in her thirties with acute or convalescent COVID-19.

This sequence joins TRBV11-2 and TRBJ2-2; 9 bases map to TRBD1. CDR1 and CDR2 (germline): SGHAT, FQNNGV. This CDR3 region has 16 residues. The ends lost 1 base at V and 8 bases at J; junction bases unmatched: 8. The CDR3 region has the DNA TGTGCCAGCAGCTTAGGGCCGGGACAGGGAGAGGGGGAGCTGTTTTTT. It codes for CASSLGPGQGEGELFF.

This chain connects TRBV6-5 to TRBJ1-2; 7 positions match TRBD1. The germline gives CDR1 MNHEY, CDR2 SVGAGI. CDR3 size: 14 residues. J lost 3 bases, V lost 4 bases, and 5 bases had no gene match. CDR3 sequence (DNA): TGTGCCAGCAGTTCGACAGGGCGAGACTATGGCTACACCTTC. Encoded protein: CASSSTGRDYGYTF.

DNA of the CDR3: TGTGCCAGCAGTCGGGATCCGGTTTATGGCTACACCTTC. This codes for CASSRDPVYGYTF. The chain employs TRBV2 and TRBJ1-2; D is undetermined. CDR1 and CDR2 from the germline V gene are SNHLY and FYNNEI. The CDR3 runs 13 residues. V gave up 5 bases and J gave up 5 bases, with 12 bases separating them.

Concerning this clone: The identical CDR3 is also encoded by other nucleotide sequences in the sample. Here the CDR3 reads CASRGGTGGANQPQHF. DNA of the CDR3: TGTGCCAGCAGAGGAGGTACAGGGGGCGCAAATCAGCCCCAGCATTTT. The genes are TRBV2 and TRBJ1-5; TRBD1 matches at 9 bases. The germline CDR1 and CDR2 sequences are SNHLY and FYNNEI. The CDR3 runs 16 residues. V lost 6 bases, J lost 4 bases, and 10 bases stayed unmatched.

The chain uses TRBV10-2 and TRBJ1-4, with D hard to call. V lost 3 bases to trimming and J lost 0 bases, with 17 bases between them. CDR1 and CDR2 (germline): WSHSY, SAAADI. CDR3 size: 18 residues. This CDR3 is CASSDPGLTLATNEKLFF. The CDR3 nucleotides are TGCGCCAGCAGTGACCCGGGTTTAACATTAGCAACTAATGAAAAACTGTTTTTT.

This chain links TRBV7-6 with TRBJ1-6; 9 positions match TRBD1. The V gene end was trimmed by 5 bases and the J gene end by 9 bases; junction bases not matched to a gene: 8. CDR1 is SGHVS and CDR2 is FNYEAQ in the germline V gene. This CDR3 region has 15 residues. The CDR3, as DNA: TGTGCCAGCAGCCCCTTACAACAGGGGGCTTCACCCCTCCACTTT. Translated: CASSPLQQGASPLHF.

This CDR3 reads CASSAGTGGTNEKLFF. In DNA, the CDR3 is TGCGCCAGCAGCGCGGGGACAGGGGGCACTAATGAAAAACTGTTTTTT. V gene TRBV5-1 combines with J gene TRBJ1-4, with TRBD1 matching 12 bases. The CDR3 runs 16 residues. The V gene end was trimmed by 4 bases and the J gene end by 2 bases; junction bases not matched to a gene: 3. The germline V gene encodes CDR1 SGHRS and CDR2 YFSETQ.

The chain uses TRBV18 and TRBJ1-6; no firm D call. The CDR3 has 14 amino acids. V lost 3 bases and J 9 bases, leaving 12 bases between the germline ends. Germline assignment: CDR1 KGHSH and CDR2 LQKENI. CDR3 DNA sequence: TGTGCCAGCTCACCCGCGGATAAAGGTTCACCCCTCCACTTT. Its protein product is CASSPADKGSPLHF.

The genes are TRBV19 and TRBJ2-3; 7 bases are a match to TRBD2. J lost 3 bases, V lost 3 bases, and 6 bases had no gene match. The germline V gene encodes CDR1 LNHDA and CDR2 SQIVND (reference sequence). This CDR3 has 15 amino acids. The CDR3 DNA follows: TGTGCCAGTAGTATCGAGGGGAGGGGAACAGATACGCAGTATTTT. Amino acid sequence: CASSIEGRGTDTQYF.

J is TRBJ2-7 and V is TRBV15, with 7 bases that match TRBD1. This CDR3 has 16 residues. The V gene's germline CDR1 is LNHNV and CDR2 YYDKDF (reference sequence). The junction had 11 bases not matched to a gene; V was cut back by 3 bases and J by 3 bases. The CDR3 nucleotides read TGTGCCACCAGCAGCCCCCGGACAGGAACCTTCTACGAGCAGTACTTC. Its protein product is CATSSPRTGTFYEQYF.

This rearrangement joins TRBV28 to TRBJ1-6; D not resolved. V lost 4 bases and J 7 bases, leaving 14 bases between the germline ends. Germline V gene sequence: CDR1 MDHEN, CDR2 SYDVKM. This CDR3 is 15 amino acids long. Written as DNA, the CDR3 is TGTGCCAGCAGTTCCCAGGCCGTAACCAATTCACCCCTCCACTTT. Translated, it gives CASSSQAVTNSPLHF.

This rearrangement joins TRBV18 to TRBJ1-2; 7 bases are shared with TRBD1. Trimming cost V 6 bases and J 7 bases; bases outside gene matches: 8. Germline assignment: CDR1 KGHSH and CDR2 LQKENI. The CDR3 has 13 amino acids. The CDR3 loop is CASSPDRVVGYTF. The CDR3 DNA is TGTGCCAGCTCTCCTGACAGGGTGGTTGGCTACACCTTC.

The genes are TRBV29-1 and TRBJ2-7; 10 positions match TRBD1. The CDR3 extends over 12 amino acids. V shed 7 bases, J shed 7 bases, and the junction held 7 bases outside the gene matches. Germline CDR1 reads SQVTM; CDR2 reads ANQGSEA. CDR3 DNA: TGCAGCGCTGGGACAGGGGACGGGGAGCAGTACTTC. This gives the protein CSAGTGDGEQYF.

The genes are TRBV9 and TRBJ2-2; 9 positions agree with TRBD1. Germline CDR1 reads SGDLS; CDR2 reads YYNGEE. The CDR3 consists of 15 residues. After removal of 4 bases from V and 4 bases from J, the junction contained 5 bases not matched to a gene. CDR3 amino acids: CASSPRTGVTGELFF. CDR3 sequence (DNA): TGTGCCAGCAGCCCCCGGACAGGGGTCACCGGGGAGCTGTTTTTT. The variable domain in full, completed from reference TRBV9 and TRBJ2-2, reads DSGVTQTPKHLITATGQRVTLRCSPRSGDLSVYWYQQSLDQGLQFLIQYYNGEERAKGNILERFSAQQFPDLHSELNLSSLELGDSALYFCASSPRTGVTGELFFGEGSRLTVL.

The chain has TRBV4-1 and TRBJ2-7, with a tentative D call TRBD2 (6 bases). The V and J ends lost 4 bases and 0 bases respectively, with 19 bases between them. The germline V gene has CDR1 MGHRA and CDR2 YSYEKL. The CDR3 spans 17 residues. CDR3 loop: CASSPTPGTSFSYEQYF. CDR3 in DNA: TGCGCCAGCAGCCCCACCCCCGGGACTTCCTTCTCCTACGAGCAGTACTTC.

The chain combines TRBV18 with TRBJ1-2; no clear D. Germline CDR1 reads KGHSH; CDR2 reads LQKENI. V lost 0 bases to trimming and J lost 5 bases, with 7 bases between them. The CDR3 has 13 amino acids. The CDR3 sequence: CASSPPSEYGYTF. In nucleotides, the CDR3 is TGTGCCAGCTCACCACCGTCTGAGTATGGCTACACCTTC.

The V call is TRBV12-5, the J call TRBJ1-5; 9 nucleotides match TRBD1. The V segment lost 3 bases and the J segment 4 bases; nucleotides outside the gene matches: 1. Germline V gene sequence: CDR1 LGHNT, CDR2 FRNRAP. The CDR3 contains 14 residues. CDR3 in DNA: TGTGCTAGTGGTTTAGGGACAGGGAATCAGCCCCAGCATTTT. This sequence encodes CASGLGTGNQPQHF.

This sequence joins TRBV10-2 and TRBJ1-6; weak D call: TRBD1 (6 bases). CDR1 and CDR2 from the germline V gene are WSHSY and SAAADI. CDR3 length equals 20 residues. Trimming stripped 2 bases from V and 0 bases from J, with 20 bases between. The chain's CDR3 is CASSERWEGGPSSYNSPLHF. The DNA of the CDR3 is TGCGCCAGCAGTGAGAGGTGGGAGGGGGGCCCGAGCTCCTATAATTCACCCCTCCACTTT.

J is TRBJ2-7 and V is TRBV29-1; weak D call: TRBD2 (6 bases). The length of the CDR3 is 13 residues. Germline assignment: CDR1 SQVTM and CDR2 ANQGSEA. The V and J ends lost 4 bases and 2 bases respectively, with 12 bases between them. The CDR3 coding sequence is TGCAGCGTTGCGACCGGAGGGGCCTACGAGCAGTACTTC. The encoded protein is CSVATGGAYEQYF.

V and J are TRBV6-1 and TRBJ2-7, with D perhaps matching TRBD1 (5 bases). There are 15 residues in the CDR3. Per germline, CDR1 MNHNS and CDR2 SASEGT. Trimming took off 3 bases at V and 3 bases at J, with 15 bases between the two ends. In nucleotides, the CDR3 is TGTGCCAGCAGTGAGGGGCCAGAAAGGCGCTACGAGCAGTACTTC. It codes for CASSEGPERRYEQYF.

The chain recombines TRBV19 with TRBJ2-2; 7 positions agree with TRBD1. CDR1 and CDR2 from the germline V gene are LNHDA and SQIVND (reference sequence). The V segment lost 6 bases and the J segment 7 bases; nucleotides outside the gene matches: 5. This CDR3 region has 13 residues. CDR3 DNA: TGTGCCAGTAGGTCACAGGGGATCGGGGAGCTGTTTTTT. Protein sequence: CASRSQGIGELFF.

The gene calls are TRBV19 and TRBJ2-7, with TRBD1 matching 8 bases. This CDR3 contains 15 residues. The trim removed 5 bases at V and 4 bases at J, leaving 10 bases unmatched. From germline, CDR1 is LNHDA and CDR2 SQIVND (reference sequence). CDR3 loop: CASSFQTGALYEQYF. As DNA, the CDR3 is TGTGCCAGTAGTTTTCAGACAGGGGCCCTATACGAGCAGTACTTC.

The rearrangement uses TRBV6-2 or TRBV6-3 and TRBJ1-2; no definite D call. V was clipped by 0 bases and J by 7 bases, with 6 bases between them. Germline loops: CDR1 MNHEY, CDR2 SVGEGT. The CDR3 length is 12 residues. CDR3 residues: CASSYSVAGYTF. In DNA form, the CDR3 reads TGTGCCAGCAGTTACTCGGTAGCTGGCTACACCTTC.

The V call is TRBV12-3 or TRBV12-4, the J call TRBJ1-1, with a weak D call TRBD1 (5 bases). CDR3 length: 13 residues. The V and J ends lost 6 bases and 3 bases respectively, with 11 bases between them. The CDR3, as DNA: TGTGCCAGCAGCCCGACAGCCCACACTGAAGCTTTCTTT. Its translation: CASSPTAHTEAFF.